This is a list of T cell receptor beta chains from one sample in a study of blood T cell repertoires in COVID-19. The protocol was immunoSEQ multiplex PCR, while the TCRdb copy is restricted to in-frame clones and leaves out a portion. The data contain 200,000 to 250,000 clones, about 86% of them singletons. The source material was PBMCs or T cells enriched from blood (not recorded which). The receptors come from a woman aged 50 to 65 in a cohort exposed to, infected with or recovered from COVID-19 (not recorded which). The CDR3 runs from the conserved cysteine through the conserved F or W. A D gene is named only where the DNA matches it firmly. Part of the rows lack a size; the others show once, few, many or a class for expanded clones.

j_call d_call clone_size v_call cdr3_aa cdr3_nt
TRBJ2-1 NA NA TRBV4-3 CASSQGGAGQFF TGCGCCAGCAGCCAGGGAGGAGCGGGGCAGTTCTTC
TRBJ1-1 NA NA TRBV6-5 CASSPFEGLAFF TGTGCCAGCAGCCCCTTTGAGGGTTTAGCTTTCTTT
TRBJ2-1 NA NA TRBV11-2 CASSSLGTPGVNEQFF TGTGCCAGCAGCTCGCTCGGGACACCCGGGGTCAATGAGCAGTTCTTC
TRBJ1-6 NA NA TRBV9 CASSVTDSYSPLHF TGTGCCAGCAGCGTAACTGACAGTTATTCACCCCTCCACTTT
TRBJ2-7 NA NA TRBV11-1 CASSLGGQGISYEQYF TGTGCCAGCAGCTTAGGGGGACAAGGGATCTCCTACGAGCAGTACTTC
TRBJ1-3 NA NA TRBV4-3 CASSQFGGMGIDSGNTIYF TGCGCCAGCAGCCAATTCGGGGGTATGGGGATCGACTCTGGAAACACCATATATTTT
TRBJ1-1 TRBD1 NA TRBV5-1 CASSQAGRGQGPAAFF TGCGCCAGCAGCCAGGCCGGAAGAGGACAGGGACCAGCAGCTTTCTTT
TRBJ2-7 TRBD1 NA TRBV7-9 CASGLIPDRVRGEQYF TGTGCCAGCGGACTAATCCCGGACAGGGTGAGGGGCGAGCAGTACTTC
TRBJ1-5 NA NA TRBV19 CASAGTMSNQPQHF TGTGCCAGTGCCGGGACAATGAGCAATCAGCCCCAGCATTTT
TRBJ2-1 TRBD1 NA TRBV7-2 CASSSRGRDGDEQFF TGTGCCAGCAGCTCTAGGGGGCGCGACGGTGATGAGCAGTTCTTC
TRBJ1-2 NA NA TRBV15 CATSRDRLGGYGYTF TGTGCCACCAGCAGAGATCGCTTAGGGGGCTATGGCTACACCTTC
TRBJ2-7 TRBD1 once TRBV5-6 CASSLGQGPYEQYF TGTGCCAGCAGCTTGGGACAGGGACCCTACGAGCAGTACTTC
TRBJ2-7 NA NA TRBV9 CASSVGPGSYEQYF TGTGCCAGCAGCGTCGGTCCCGGCTCCTACGAGCAGTACTTC
TRBJ2-3 TRBD2 NA TRBV27 CASKLLATGADTQYF TGTGCCAGCAAACTACTAGCGACGGGCGCAGATACGCAGTATTTT
TRBJ1-2 NA few TRBV10-2 CASSRIDINYGYTF TGCGCCAGCAGTCGAATTGACATAAACTATGGCTACACCTTC
TRBJ1-2 NA NA TRBV20-1 CSASSDYGYTF TGCAGTGCTAGTAGCGACTATGGCTACACCTTC
TRBJ1-1 NA NA TRBV19 CASRGGWDRMNTEAFF TGTGCCAGTAGGGGGGGGTGGGACCGGATGAACACTGAAGCTTTCTTT
TRBJ2-3 NA NA TRBV4-3 CASSQEAGTDTQYF TGCGCCAGCAGCCAAGAGGCTGGCACAGATACGCAGTATTTT
TRBJ2-7 NA NA TRBV3-1/TRBV3-2 CASSQGSAEQYF TGTGCCAGCAGCCAAGGGAGTGCCGAGCAGTACTTC
TRBJ1-1 NA few TRBV6-4 CASSPGVNTEAFF TGTGCCAGCAGTCCCGGAGTGAACACTGAAGCTTTCTTT
TRBJ1-2 NA once TRBV7-2 CASSLASGSRGVYTF TGTGCCAGCAGCTTAGCATCCGGGAGCCGCGGTGTCTACACCTTC
TRBJ1-6 NA NA TRBV5-6 CASSAQDSDNSPLHF TGTGCCAGCAGCGCCCAGGACAGTGATAATTCACCCCTCCACTTT
TRBJ1-6 TRBD1 NA TRBV2 CASSFGTGGSPLHF TGTGCCAGCAGTTTTGGGACAGGGGGATCACCCCTCCACTTT
TRBJ1-6 NA NA TRBV6-6 CASSYLVGSPLHF TGTGCCAGCAGTTATTTGGTTGGCTCACCCCTCCACTTT
TRBJ2-7 NA NA TRBV28 CASSSTGTGRWYF TGTGCCAGCAGTTCCACCGGGACCGGGAGATGGTACTTC
TRBJ1-5 TRBD1 NA TRBV4-3 CASSRGTGVNQPQHF TGCGCCAGCAGCCGCGGGACAGGTGTGAATCAGCCCCAGCATTTT
TRBJ2-5 NA NA TRBV6-1 CASSEFDRWEETQYF TGTGCCAGCAGTGAATTTGACAGGTGGGAAGAGACCCAGTACTTC
TRBJ1-1 NA few TRBV12-3/TRBV12-4 CASSFGPNEAFF TGTGCCAGCAGTTTTGGGCCAAATGAAGCTTTCTTT